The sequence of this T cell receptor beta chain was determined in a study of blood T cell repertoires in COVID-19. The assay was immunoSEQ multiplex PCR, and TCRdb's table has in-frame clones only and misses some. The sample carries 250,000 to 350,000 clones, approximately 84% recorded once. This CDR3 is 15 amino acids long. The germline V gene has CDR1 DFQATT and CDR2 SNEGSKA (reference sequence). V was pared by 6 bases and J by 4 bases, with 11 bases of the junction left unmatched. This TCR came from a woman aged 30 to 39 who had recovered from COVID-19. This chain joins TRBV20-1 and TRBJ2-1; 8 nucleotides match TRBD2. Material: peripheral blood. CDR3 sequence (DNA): TGCAGTGCCAGTCCAGGACGGGGGGGTTACAATGAGCAGTTCTTC. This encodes CSASPGRGGYNEQFF.